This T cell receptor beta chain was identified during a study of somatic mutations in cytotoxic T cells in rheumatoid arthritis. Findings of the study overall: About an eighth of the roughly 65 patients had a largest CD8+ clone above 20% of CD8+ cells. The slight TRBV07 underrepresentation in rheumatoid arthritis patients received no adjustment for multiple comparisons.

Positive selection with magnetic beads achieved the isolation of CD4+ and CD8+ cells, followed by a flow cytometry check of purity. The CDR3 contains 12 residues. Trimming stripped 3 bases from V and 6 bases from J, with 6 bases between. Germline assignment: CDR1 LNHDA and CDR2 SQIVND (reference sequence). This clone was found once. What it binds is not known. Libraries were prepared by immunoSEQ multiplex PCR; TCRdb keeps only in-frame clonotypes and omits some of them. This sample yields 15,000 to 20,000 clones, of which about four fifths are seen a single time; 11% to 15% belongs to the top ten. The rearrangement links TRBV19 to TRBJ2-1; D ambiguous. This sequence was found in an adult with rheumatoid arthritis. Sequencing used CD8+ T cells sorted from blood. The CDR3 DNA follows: TGTGCCAGTAGTATTTTGCGCAATGAGCAGTTCTTC. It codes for CASSILRNEQFF.